This is a list of T cell receptor beta chains from one sample in a study of blood T cell repertoires in COVID-19. TCRdb's copy holds only in-frame clones and misses some; the assay was immunoSEQ multiplex PCR. This sample has around 26,000 clones, with around 85% found just once. Sequencing was done on a sample of peripheral blood. The receptors derive from a human donor in a cohort sampled during active COVID-19. CDR3s include the opening cysteine and the closing phenylalanine or tryptophan. D genes are given only for firm matches. Size is omitted from some rows. Given values are once, few, many or a class for expanded clones.

CDR3 protein: CATREAQPQHF
CDR3 DNA: TGTGCCACCAGGGAGGCACAGCCCCAGCATTTT
V gene: TRBV24-1
J gene: TRBJ1-5
CDR3 length: 11
D gene: .
clone size: .

CDR3 protein: CATSRRTSGRPYEQYF
CDR3 DNA: TGTGCCACCAGCAGAAGAACTAGCGGGAGGCCCTACGAGCAGTACTTC
V gene: TRBV15
J gene: TRBJ2-7
CDR3 length: 16
D gene: TRBD2
clone size: .

CDR3 protein: CATSDASGGAYNEQFF
CDR3 DNA: TGTGCCACCAGTGACGCTAGCGGGGGGGCTTACAATGAGCAGTTCTTC
V gene: TRBV24-1
J gene: TRBJ2-1
CDR3 length: 16
D gene: TRBD2
clone size: .

CDR3 protein: CASNQRTGEPRETQYF
CDR3 DNA: TGCGCCAGCAACCAGAGGACAGGGGAACCCAGGGAGACCCAGTACTTC
V gene: TRBV5-1
J gene: TRBJ2-5
CDR3 length: 16
D gene: TRBD1
clone size: .

CDR3 protein: CASSPRTKEIYTF
CDR3 DNA: TGTGCCAGCTCACCCCGGACAAAGGAAATCTACACCTTC
V gene: TRBV18
J gene: TRBJ1-2
CDR3 length: 13
D gene: .
clone size: .

CDR3 protein: CASRRASGDYNEQFF
CDR3 DNA: TGTGCCAGCAGGCGGGCTAGCGGGGATTACAATGAGCAGTTCTTC
V gene: TRBV3-1/TRBV3-2
J gene: TRBJ2-1
CDR3 length: 15
D gene: TRBD2
clone size: .

CDR3 protein: CASSQEVDSGRVGIQYF
CDR3 DNA: TGTGCCAGCAGCCAAGAGGTTGATAGCGGGAGAGTCGGCATTCAGTACTTC
V gene: TRBV14
J gene: TRBJ2-4
CDR3 length: 17
D gene: TRBD2
clone size: .

CDR3 protein: CASSHSSGGAAEQFF
CDR3 DNA: TGTGCCAGCAGTCACTCTAGCGGGGGGGCGGCCGAGCAGTTCTTC
V gene: TRBV4-2
J gene: TRBJ2-1
CDR3 length: 15
D gene: TRBD2
clone size: .

CDR3 protein: CASSQDRAYEQYF
CDR3 DNA: TGTGCCAGCAGCCAAGACAGGGCCTACGAGCAGTACTTC
V gene: TRBV11-2
J gene: TRBJ2-7
CDR3 length: 13
D gene: TRBD1
clone size: .

CDR3 protein: CASSSSLAGGIYNEQFF
CDR3 DNA: TGTGCCAGCAGCTCTTCACTAGCGGGAGGGATATACAATGAGCAGTTCTTC
V gene: TRBV11-2
J gene: TRBJ2-1
CDR3 length: 17
D gene: TRBD2
clone size: .

CDR3 protein: CASINLRGGGRTNEKLFF
CDR3 DNA: TGTGCCAGCATCAACCTACGAGGAGGGGGCAGGACTAATGAAAAACTGTTTTTT
V gene: TRBV28
J gene: TRBJ1-4
CDR3 length: 18
D gene: TRBD1
clone size: .

CDR3 protein: CASRRGSNTGELFF
CDR3 DNA: TGTGCCAGCAGGCGGGGGTCGAACACCGGGGAGCTGTTTTTT
V gene: TRBV6-6
J gene: TRBJ2-2
CDR3 length: 14
D gene: TRBD2
clone size: .

CDR3 protein: CASSLGTGGLNTGELFF
CDR3 DNA: TGTGCCAGCAGCTTAGGGACAGGGGGCTTGAACACCGGGGAGCTGTTTTTT
V gene: TRBV7-9
J gene: TRBJ2-2
CDR3 length: 17
D gene: TRBD1
clone size: .

CDR3 protein: CASSIVRRGFTEAFF
CDR3 DNA: TGTGCCAGTAGTATAGTGCGCAGGGGGTTCACTGAAGCTTTCTTT
V gene: TRBV19
J gene: TRBJ1-1
CDR3 length: 15
D gene: TRBD1
clone size: once

CDR3 protein: CASSSDNSGANVLTF
CDR3 DNA: TGTGCCAGCAGTTCTGACAACTCTGGGGCCAACGTCCTGACTTTC
V gene: TRBV6-6
J gene: TRBJ2-6
CDR3 length: 15
D gene: .
clone size: .

CDR3 protein: CASSSSSFAGSYEQYF
CDR3 DNA: TGTGCCAGCAGCTCAAGCAGTTTTGCGGGTTCCTACGAGCAGTACTTC
V gene: TRBV7-6
J gene: TRBJ2-7
CDR3 length: 16
D gene: .
clone size: once

CDR3 protein: CASSMGTGWEQYF
CDR3 DNA: TGCGCCAGCAGCATGGGGACAGGGTGGGAGCAGTACTTC
V gene: TRBV5-1
J gene: TRBJ2-7
CDR3 length: 13
D gene: TRBD1
clone size: once

CDR3 protein: CASSSPDGELFF
CDR3 DNA: TGTGCCAGCAGCTCCCCAGACGGGGAGCTGTTTTTT
V gene: TRBV5-4
J gene: TRBJ2-2
CDR3 length: 12
D gene: .
clone size: .

CDR3 protein: CASSHGPETQYF
CDR3 DNA: TGTGCCAGCAGCCACGGTCCGGAGACCCAGTACTTC
V gene: TRBV3-1/TRBV3-2
J gene: TRBJ2-5
CDR3 length: 12
D gene: .
clone size: few

CDR3 protein: CASSFGQGHPNTEAFF
CDR3 DNA: TGTGCCAGCAGCTTCGGACAGGGTCATCCGAACACTGAAGCTTTCTTT
V gene: TRBV5-8
J gene: TRBJ1-1
CDR3 length: 16
D gene: TRBD1
clone size: .

CDR3 protein: CASSLELTNEQFF
CDR3 DNA: TGTGCCAGCAGCTTGGAGCTTACCAATGAGCAGTTCTTC
V gene: TRBV5-6
J gene: TRBJ2-1
CDR3 length: 13
D gene: .
clone size: once

CDR3 protein: CATSDSPGQGQETQYF
CDR3 DNA: TGTGCCACCAGTGACTCTCCGGGACAGGGTCAAGAGACCCAGTACTTC
V gene: TRBV24-1
J gene: TRBJ2-5
CDR3 length: 16
D gene: TRBD1
clone size: .

CDR3 protein: CARTASGGAGETQYF
CDR3 DNA: TGCGCCCGCACGGCTAGCGGGGGGGCTGGGGAGACCCAGTACTTC
V gene: TRBV5-1
J gene: TRBJ2-5
CDR3 length: 15
D gene: TRBD2
clone size: .

CDR3 protein: CASSTRGLAGGVADTQYF
CDR3 DNA: TGTGCCAGCAGTACAAGGGGATTAGCTGGGGGCGTGGCAGATACGCAGTATTTT
V gene: TRBV6-2/TRBV6-3
J gene: TRBJ2-3
CDR3 length: 18
D gene: .
clone size: .

CDR3 protein: CASSQDLASPRDTQYF
CDR3 DNA: TGTGCCAGCAGCCAAGATCTGGCTAGTCCGAGAGATACGCAGTATTTT
V gene: TRBV4-2
J gene: TRBJ2-3
CDR3 length: 16
D gene: .
clone size: .

CDR3 protein: CASSFKGDYGYTF
CDR3 DNA: TGCGCCAGCAGCTTTAAGGGGGACTATGGCTACACCTTC
V gene: TRBV5-1
J gene: TRBJ1-2
CDR3 length: 13
D gene: .
clone size: .

CDR3 protein: CASSTPSGLRYEQYF
CDR3 DNA: TGTGCCAGCAGTACCCCGTCGGGACTCCGCTACGAGCAGTACTTC
V gene: TRBV27
J gene: TRBJ2-7
CDR3 length: 15
D gene: .
clone size: .

CDR3 protein: CASSSYRDSATAQYF
CDR3 DNA: TGTGCCAGCAGCTCTTACCGGGACTCCGCGACGGCCCAGTACTTC
V gene: TRBV11-1
J gene: TRBJ2-5
CDR3 length: 15
D gene: .
clone size: .

CDR3 protein: CASSLATSGGAYEQYF
CDR3 DNA: TGTGCCAGCAGCTTAGCGACAAGCGGGGGGGCCTACGAGCAGTACTTC
V gene: TRBV7-2
J gene: TRBJ2-7
CDR3 length: 16
D gene: TRBD2
clone size: once

CDR3 protein: CASSLASGSTDTQYF
CDR3 DNA: TGTGCCAGCAGCTTGGCTAGCGGAAGCACAGATACGCAGTATTTT
V gene: TRBV7-7
J gene: TRBJ2-3
CDR3 length: 15
D gene: TRBD2
clone size: .

CDR3 protein: CASSLEQGHQPQHF
CDR3 DNA: TGCGCCAGCAGCTTGGAGCAGGGTCATCAGCCCCAGCATTTT
V gene: TRBV5-1
J gene: TRBJ1-5
CDR3 length: 14
D gene: .
clone size: .

CDR3 protein: CASSLVAGYEQYF
CDR3 DNA: TGCGCCAGCAGCTTGGTGGCAGGCTACGAGCAGTACTTC
V gene: TRBV5-1
J gene: TRBJ2-7
CDR3 length: 13
D gene: .
clone size: .

CDR3 protein: CASSPGVNTEAFF
CDR3 DNA: TGCGCCAGCAGCCCAGGGGTGAACACTGAAGCTTTCTTT
V gene: TRBV5-1
J gene: TRBJ1-1
CDR3 length: 13
D gene: .
clone size: .

CDR3 protein: CATSRDLGLASDTQYF
CDR3 DNA: TGTGCCACCAGCAGAGATCTGGGACTAGCTTCAGATACGCAGTATTTT
V gene: TRBV15
J gene: TRBJ2-3
CDR3 length: 16
D gene: TRBD2
clone size: .

CDR3 protein: CASSLEGNGELFF
CDR3 DNA: TGTGCCAGCAGCTTAGAGGGGAACGGGGAGCTGTTTTTT
V gene: TRBV7-9
J gene: TRBJ2-2
CDR3 length: 13
D gene: .
clone size: .

CDR3 protein: CASRETPTNSNYGYTF
CDR3 DNA: TGTGCCAGCAGGGAAACACCAACTAACTCAAACTATGGCTACACCTTC
V gene: TRBV19
J gene: TRBJ1-2
CDR3 length: 16
D gene: .
clone size: .

CDR3 protein: CASSLPRQSSNDRDMNTEAFF
CDR3 DNA: TGCGCCAGCAGCTTGCCTAGGCAGTCTAGTAACGACAGGGACATGAACACTGAAGCTTTCTTT
V gene: TRBV5-1
J gene: TRBJ1-1
CDR3 length: 21
D gene: TRBD1
clone size: once

CDR3 protein: CASKETGSHEQYF
CDR3 DNA: TGTGCCAGCAAGGAAACAGGGTCCCACGAGCAGTACTTC
V gene: TRBV2
J gene: TRBJ2-7
CDR3 length: 13
D gene: .
clone size: .

CDR3 protein: CASSPPEGNTEAFF
CDR3 DNA: TGTGCCAGCAGTCCCCCGGAGGGAAACACTGAAGCTTTCTTT
V gene: TRBV6-5
J gene: TRBJ1-1
CDR3 length: 14
D gene: .
clone size: .

CDR3 protein: CASSVATTSTDTQYF
CDR3 DNA: TGTGCCAGCAGCGTAGCTACGACTAGCACAGATACGCAGTATTTT
V gene: TRBV9
J gene: TRBJ2-3
CDR3 length: 15
D gene: .
clone size: once

CDR3 protein: CASSLASGWPSSYNEQFF
CDR3 DNA: TGTGCCAGCAGCTTAGCTAGCGGGTGGCCCAGCTCCTACAATGAGCAGTTCTTC
V gene: TRBV11-2
J gene: TRBJ2-1
CDR3 length: 18
D gene: TRBD2
clone size: .

CDR3 protein: CASGLVGGGLAGGPSPYNEQFF
CDR3 DNA: TGTGCTAGTGGTTTGGTAGGGGGGGGACTAGCGGGAGGGCCATCACCCTACAATGAGCAGTTCTTC
V gene: TRBV12-5
J gene: TRBJ2-1
CDR3 length: 22
D gene: TRBD2
clone size: .

CDR3 protein: CASSQDRGLANTGELFF
CDR3 DNA: TGCGCCAGCAGCCAAGATAGGGGTCTCGCGAACACCGGGGAGCTGTTTTTT
V gene: TRBV4-3
J gene: TRBJ2-2
CDR3 length: 17
D gene: .
clone size: once

CDR3 protein: CASCVRFETQYF
CDR3 DNA: TGTGCCAGCTGTGTGAGATTCGAGACCCAGTACTTC
V gene: TRBV2
J gene: TRBJ2-5
CDR3 length: 12
D gene: .
clone size: .

CDR3 protein: CASSPLAGMYPDTQYF
CDR3 DNA: TGTGCCAGTAGCCCACTAGCGGGGATGTACCCAGATACGCAGTATTTT
V gene: TRBV19
J gene: TRBJ2-3
CDR3 length: 16
D gene: TRBD2
clone size: .

CDR3 protein: CASQPPGQGFYEQYF
CDR3 DNA: TGTGCCAGCCAACCCCCGGGTCAGGGGTTCTACGAGCAGTACTTC
V gene: TRBV6-5
J gene: TRBJ2-7
CDR3 length: 15
D gene: .
clone size: .

CDR3 protein: CASSLMTGNTEAFF
CDR3 DNA: TGTGCCAGCAGCTTAATGACAGGGAACACTGAAGCTTTCTTT
V gene: TRBV11-3
J gene: TRBJ1-1
CDR3 length: 14
D gene: .
clone size: few

CDR3 protein: CASSSGGQMNTEAFF
CDR3 DNA: TGTGCCAGCAGTTCGGGGGGACAAATGAACACTGAAGCTTTCTTT
V gene: TRBV6-5
J gene: TRBJ1-1
CDR3 length: 15
D gene: .
clone size: .

CDR3 protein: CASSVASGTSGYNEQFF
CDR3 DNA: TGTGCCAGCAGCGTAGCTTCAGGGACTAGCGGCTACAATGAGCAGTTCTTC
V gene: TRBV9
J gene: TRBJ2-1
CDR3 length: 17
D gene: TRBD2
clone size: .

CDR3 protein: CASRGAPWVGELFF
CDR3 DNA: TGTGCCAGTAGAGGGGCTCCTTGGGTCGGGGAGCTGTTTTTT
V gene: TRBV19
J gene: TRBJ2-2
CDR3 length: 14
D gene: .
clone size: .

CDR3 protein: CASSSPGQPRRPQHF
CDR3 DNA: TGTGCCAGCAGCTCCCCGGGACAGCCCCGGCGGCCCCAGCATTTT
V gene: TRBV28
J gene: TRBJ1-5
CDR3 length: 15
D gene: TRBD1
clone size: .